The source of this TCR beta chain is a study of PD-1 blockade in classical Hodgkin lymphoma. Data came from immunoSEQ multiplex PCR; TCRdb stores just in-frame clones and leaves some out. The table has about 24,000 clones, roughly two thirds seen once; the top ten hold 2.5% to 4%. All the patients suffered relapse after autologous stem cell transplantation, and brentuximab vedotin exposure differed. The CDR3 totals 15 residues. CDR1 is MGHRA and CDR2 is YSYEKL in the germline V gene. V was pared by 0 bases and J by 6 bases, with 12 bases between. The sequencing here drew on peripheral blood mononuclear cells (PBMCs), taken at baseline. The clonotype originates from a human donor with classical Hodgkin lymphoma. The chain joins TRBV4-1 to TRBJ1-5; D call uncertain. As DNA, the CDR3 is TGCGCCAGCAGCCAAGACCCAGGTAATCCTCAGCCCCAGCATTTT. This codes for CASSQDPGNPQPQHF.